This T cell receptor beta chain appears in the sequencing data of a study of CD8+ T cells in alopecia areata. As for the study in general: Tofacitinib was taken orally by treated patients, and the dose was 5 to 10 mg twice daily. Dosing spanned 6 to 18 months on tofacitinib, then 6 months off drug.

Of note for this clone: Its specificity is unknown.

This CDR3 spans 15 amino acids. Germline assignment: CDR1 MNHEY and CDR2 SVGAGI. Trimming took 6 bases from V and 9 from J, leaving 23 bases between them. Overall study findings and caveats: Sharing of TCRs across patients appeared less clear than in mice, possibly for HLA-related reasons.

RNA extraction and reverse transcription yielded cDNA as sequencing template. Data came from immunoSEQ multiplex PCR; TCRdb stores just in-frame clones and leaves some out. This sample yields about 97,000 clones, of which 41% are seen a single time; around 1.5% belongs to the top ten. Cell sorting was applied to PBMCs, and CD4+ and CD8+ T cells were collected. This TCR was sampled from a human donor with alopecia areata. The V call is TRBV6-5, the J call TRBJ2-5; D may be TRBD1 or TRBD2 (7 bases each). Material: CD4+ T cells sorted from blood. Written as DNA, the CDR3 is TGTGCCAGCAGACTAGCCGACCGCAGGGGGGGGGCCCAGTACTTC. It specifies CASRLADRRGGAQYF.